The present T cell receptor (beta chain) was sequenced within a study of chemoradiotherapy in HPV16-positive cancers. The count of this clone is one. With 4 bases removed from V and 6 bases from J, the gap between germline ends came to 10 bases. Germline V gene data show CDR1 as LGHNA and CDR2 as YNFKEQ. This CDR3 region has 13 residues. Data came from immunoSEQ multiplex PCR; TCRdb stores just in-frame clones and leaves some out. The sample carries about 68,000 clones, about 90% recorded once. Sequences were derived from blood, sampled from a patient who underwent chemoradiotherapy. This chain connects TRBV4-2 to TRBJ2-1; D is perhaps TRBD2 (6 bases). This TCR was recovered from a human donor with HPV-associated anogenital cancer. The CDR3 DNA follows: TGTGCCAGCAGCCCGCCGGGAGTCAATGAGCAGTTCTTC. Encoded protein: CASSPPGVNEQFF.